This T cell receptor beta chain was captured in a study of cytomegalovirus exposure and HLA in healthy donors. The PCR used 60 Vbeta and 13 Jbeta primers. Per the study methods: A later analysis tallied 87 million or so unique TCR beta chains, roughly 11 million of them shared. The assay was immunoSEQ multiplex PCR, and TCRdb's table has in-frame clones only and misses some. V, J and clone size reflect that table, while D and trimming were determined from the DNA. The table lists approximately 82,000 clones, 78% of them singletons. V was shortened by 0 bases and J by 7 bases, with 21 bases between the two germline ends. The CDR3 runs to 18 residues. Germline V gives CDR1 LNHDA, CDR2 SQIVND (reference sequence).

The specimen sequenced was PBMCs. The chain carries TRBV19 and TRBJ2-2, with D tentatively TRBD2 (6 bases). The receptor's source is a man aged 40-50 years in good health and CMV-seronegative. The CDR3 sequence: CASSIDRWGRTTGGELFF. The CDR3 DNA is TGTGCCAGTAGTATAGATCGCTGGGGGAGGACCACCGGCGGGGAGCTGTTTTTT. Supplemented by reference TRBV19 and TRBJ2-2, the full variable domain reads DGGITQSPKYLFRKEGQNVTLSCEQNLNHDAMYWYRQDPGQGLRLIYYSQIVNDFQKGDIAEGYSVSREKKESFPLTVTSAQKNPTAFYLCASSIDRWGRTTGGELFFGEGSRLTVL.